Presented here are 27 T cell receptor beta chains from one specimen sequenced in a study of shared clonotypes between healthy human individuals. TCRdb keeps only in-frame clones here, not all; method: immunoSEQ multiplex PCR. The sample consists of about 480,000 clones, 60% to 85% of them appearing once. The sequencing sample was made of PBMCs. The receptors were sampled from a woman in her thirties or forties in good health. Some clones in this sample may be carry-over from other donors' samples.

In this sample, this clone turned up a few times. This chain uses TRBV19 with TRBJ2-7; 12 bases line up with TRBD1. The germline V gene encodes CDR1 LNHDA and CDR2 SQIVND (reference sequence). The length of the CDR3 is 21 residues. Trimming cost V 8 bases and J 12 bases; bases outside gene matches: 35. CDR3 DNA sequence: TGTGCCAGTTCCCCCGGGACAGGGGGCCCCTTTGGTCGGCCCACCTACGAGGGTCGGTACTTC. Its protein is CASSPGTGGPFGRPTYEGRYF.

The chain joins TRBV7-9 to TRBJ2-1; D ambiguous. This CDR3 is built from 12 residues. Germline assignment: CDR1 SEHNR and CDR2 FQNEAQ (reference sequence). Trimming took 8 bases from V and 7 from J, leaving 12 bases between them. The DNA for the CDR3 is TGTGCCAGCTCCGGCCCTACTAATGAGCAGTTCTTC. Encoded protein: CASSGPTNEQFF.

The CDR3 reads CASSPAGTGRGNEQFF. CDR3 DNA: TGTGCCAGCTCACCGGCCGGGACAGGGAGAGGAAATGAGCAGTTCTTC. The chain joins TRBV18 to TRBJ2-1; TRBD1 aligns across 9 bases. Germline V gene lookup returns CDR1 KGHSH and CDR2 LQKENI. Losses at the gene ends were 3 bases for V and 7 bases for J; bases not matched to a gene: 10. This CDR3 is 16 amino acids long.

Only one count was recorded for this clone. The chain's CDR3 is CASSPGVGGSHNYEQYF. The CDR3 DNA reads TGTGCCAGCAGCCCCGGTGTCGGCGGGAGTCATAACTACGAGCAGTACTTC. The genes are TRBV28 and TRBJ2-7; 7 bases are shared with TRBD2. Trimming at V came to 6 bases and at J to 3 bases, leaving 17 bases not matched to a gene. CDR3 length: 17 amino acids. The germline V gene has CDR1 MDHEN and CDR2 SYDVKM.

The CDR3 sequence is CASSPTGGYQPQHF. The CDR3 coding sequence is TGTGCCAGTAGCCCGACAGGGGGCTATCAGCCCCAGCATTTT. The genes are TRBV19 and TRBJ1-5; 10 bases line up with TRBD1. The CDR3 contains 14 residues. The V segment lost 6 bases and the J segment 5 bases; nucleotides outside the gene matches: 4. CDR1 is LNHDA and CDR2 is SQIVND in the germline V gene (reference sequence).

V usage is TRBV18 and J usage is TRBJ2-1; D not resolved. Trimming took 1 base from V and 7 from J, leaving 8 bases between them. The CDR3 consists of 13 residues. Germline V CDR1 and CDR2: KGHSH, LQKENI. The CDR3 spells CASSPLFGNEQFF. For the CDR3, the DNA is TGTGCCAGCTCACCACTTTTCGGAAATGAGCAGTTCTTC.

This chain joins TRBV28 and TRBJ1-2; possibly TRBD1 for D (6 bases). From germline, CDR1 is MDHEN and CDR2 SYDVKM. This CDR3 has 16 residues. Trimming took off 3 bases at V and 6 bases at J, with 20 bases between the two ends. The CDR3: CASSFTPRDRGNGYTF. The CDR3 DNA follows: TGTGCCAGCAGTTTTACACCCAGAGATAGGGGGAATGGCTACACCTTC.

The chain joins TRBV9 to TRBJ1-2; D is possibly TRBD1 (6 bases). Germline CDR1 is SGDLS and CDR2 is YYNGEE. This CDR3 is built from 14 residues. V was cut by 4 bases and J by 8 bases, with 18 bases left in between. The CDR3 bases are TGTGCCAGCAGCCCACCTCAGGGGTTTGGCGGCTACACCTTC. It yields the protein CASSPPQGFGGYTF.

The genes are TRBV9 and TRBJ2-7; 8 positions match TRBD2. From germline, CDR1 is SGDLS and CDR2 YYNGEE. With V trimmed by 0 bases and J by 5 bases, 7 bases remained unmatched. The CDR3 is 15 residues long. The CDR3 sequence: CASSVDGTSSDEQYF. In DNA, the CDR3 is TGTGCCAGCAGCGTAGACGGGACTAGTTCTGACGAGCAGTACTTC.

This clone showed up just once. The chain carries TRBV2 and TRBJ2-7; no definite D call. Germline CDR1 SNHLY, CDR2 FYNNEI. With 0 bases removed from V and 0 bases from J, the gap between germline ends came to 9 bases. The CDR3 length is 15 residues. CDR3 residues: CASSEAGLSSYEQYF. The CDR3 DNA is TGTGCCAGCAGTGAAGCAGGGCTAAGCTCCTACGAGCAGTACTTC.

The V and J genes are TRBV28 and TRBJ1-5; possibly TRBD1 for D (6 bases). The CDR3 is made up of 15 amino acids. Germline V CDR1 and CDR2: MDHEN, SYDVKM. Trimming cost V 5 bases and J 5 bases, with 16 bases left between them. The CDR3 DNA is TGTGCCAGCAGTCCAGCAGGGGACCACGATCAGCCCCAGCATTTT. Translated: CASSPAGDHDQPQHF.

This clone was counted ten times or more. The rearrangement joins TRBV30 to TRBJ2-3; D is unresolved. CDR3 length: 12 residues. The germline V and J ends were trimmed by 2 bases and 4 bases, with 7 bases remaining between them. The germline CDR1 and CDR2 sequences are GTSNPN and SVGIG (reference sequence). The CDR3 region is CAWSTASDTQYF. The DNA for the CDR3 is TGTGCCTGGAGTACCGCCTCAGATACGCAGTATTTT.

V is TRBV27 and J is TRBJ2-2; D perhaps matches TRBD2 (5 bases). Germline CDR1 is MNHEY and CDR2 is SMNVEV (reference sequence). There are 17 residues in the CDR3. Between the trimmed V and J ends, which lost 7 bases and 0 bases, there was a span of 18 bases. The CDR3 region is CASTNGGWSANTGELFF. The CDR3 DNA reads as TGTGCCAGCACCAATGGCGGGTGGAGCGCGAACACCGGGGAGCTGTTTTTT.

The CDR3 bases are TGTGCCAGCAGTGACGACAGCCTCATGAACACTGAAGCTTTCTTT. As protein: CASSDDSLMNTEAFF. The chain couples TRBV6-1 to TRBJ1-1, with D perhaps TRBD1 (5 bases). The CDR3 is made up of 15 amino acids. Germline lookup yields CDR1 MNHNS and CDR2 SASEGT. Trimming removed 3 bases from V and 0 bases from J, with 11 bases in between.

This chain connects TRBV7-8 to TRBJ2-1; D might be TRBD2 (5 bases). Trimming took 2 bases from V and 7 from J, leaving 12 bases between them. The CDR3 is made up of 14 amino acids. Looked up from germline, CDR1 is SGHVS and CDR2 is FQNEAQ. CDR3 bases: TGTGCCAGCAGCTTATCGGAACTAGTAAATGAGCAGTTCTTC. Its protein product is CASSLSELVNEQFF.

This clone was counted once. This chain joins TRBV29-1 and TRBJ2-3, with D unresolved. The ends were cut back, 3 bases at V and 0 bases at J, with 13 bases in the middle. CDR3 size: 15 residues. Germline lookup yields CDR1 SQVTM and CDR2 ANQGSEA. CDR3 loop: CSVDPPTSSTDTQYF. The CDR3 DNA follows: TGCAGCGTTGACCCCCCGACAAGTAGCACAGATACGCAGTATTTT.

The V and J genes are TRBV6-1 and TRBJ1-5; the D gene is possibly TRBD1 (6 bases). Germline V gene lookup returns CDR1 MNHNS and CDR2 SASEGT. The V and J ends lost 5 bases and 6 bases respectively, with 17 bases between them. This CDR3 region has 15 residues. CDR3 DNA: TGTGCCAGCAGTTCCCGTGGCAGGGGCCGTCAGCCCCAGCATTTT. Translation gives CASSSRGRGRQPQHF.

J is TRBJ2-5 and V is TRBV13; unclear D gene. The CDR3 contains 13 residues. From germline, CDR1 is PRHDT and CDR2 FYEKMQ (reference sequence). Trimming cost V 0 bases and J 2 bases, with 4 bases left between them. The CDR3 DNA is TGTGCCAGCAGCTTAGGACTTCAAGAGACCCAGTACTTC. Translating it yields CASSLGLQETQYF.

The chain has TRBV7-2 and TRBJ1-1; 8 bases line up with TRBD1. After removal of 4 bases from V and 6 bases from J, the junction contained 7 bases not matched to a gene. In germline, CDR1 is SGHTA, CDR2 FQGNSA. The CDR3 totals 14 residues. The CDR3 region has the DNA TGTGCCAGCAGCTCAGACAGGGGACTGGCTGAAGCTTTCTTT. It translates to CASSSDRGLAEAFF.

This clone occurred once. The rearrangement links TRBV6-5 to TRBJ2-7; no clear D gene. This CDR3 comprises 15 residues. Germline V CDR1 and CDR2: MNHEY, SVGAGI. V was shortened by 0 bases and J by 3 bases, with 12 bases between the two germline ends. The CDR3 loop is CASSYSKPRNYEQYF. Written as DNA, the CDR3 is TGTGCCAGCAGTTACTCTAAGCCACGAAACTACGAGCAGTACTTC.

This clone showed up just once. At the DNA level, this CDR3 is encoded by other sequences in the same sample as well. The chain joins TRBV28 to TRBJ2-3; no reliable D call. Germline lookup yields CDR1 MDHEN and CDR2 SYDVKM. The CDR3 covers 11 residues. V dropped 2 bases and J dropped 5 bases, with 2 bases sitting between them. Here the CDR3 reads CASSLRDTQYF. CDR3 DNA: TGTGCCAGCAGTTTACGAGATACGCAGTATTTT.

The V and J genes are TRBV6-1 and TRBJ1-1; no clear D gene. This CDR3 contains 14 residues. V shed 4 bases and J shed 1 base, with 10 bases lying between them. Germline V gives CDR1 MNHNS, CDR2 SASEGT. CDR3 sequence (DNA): TGTGCCAGCAGTGTTAGGACTGGGAACACTGAAGCTTTCTTT. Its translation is CASSVRTGNTEAFF.

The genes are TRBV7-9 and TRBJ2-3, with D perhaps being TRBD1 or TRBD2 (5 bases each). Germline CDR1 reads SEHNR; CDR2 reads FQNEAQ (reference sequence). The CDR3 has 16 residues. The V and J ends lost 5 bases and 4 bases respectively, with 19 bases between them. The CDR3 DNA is TGTGCCAGCAGCGCTACCCGGGACCCTGGGGCAGATACGCAGTATTTT. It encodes CASSATRDPGADTQYF. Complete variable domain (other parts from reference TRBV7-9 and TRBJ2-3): DTGVSQNPRHKITKRGQNVTFRCDPISEHNRLYWYRQTLGQGPEFLTYFQNEAQLEKSRLLSDRFSAERPKGSFSTLEIQRTEQGDSAMYLCASSATRDPGADTQYFGPGTRLTVL.

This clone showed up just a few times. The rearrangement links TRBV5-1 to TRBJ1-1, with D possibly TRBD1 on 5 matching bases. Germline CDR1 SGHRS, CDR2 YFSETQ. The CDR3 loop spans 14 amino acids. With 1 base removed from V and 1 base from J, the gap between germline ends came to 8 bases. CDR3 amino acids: CASSLLTENTEAFF. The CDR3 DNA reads TGCGCCAGCAGCTTGTTGACAGAGAACACTGAAGCTTTCTTT.

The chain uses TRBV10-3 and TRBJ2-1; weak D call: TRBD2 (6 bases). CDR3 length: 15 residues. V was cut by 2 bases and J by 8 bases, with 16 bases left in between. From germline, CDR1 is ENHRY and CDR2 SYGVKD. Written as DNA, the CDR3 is TGTGCCATCAGTGAGCCGGGGCATGGCGGGGATGAGCAGTTCTTC. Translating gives CAISEPGHGGDEQFF.

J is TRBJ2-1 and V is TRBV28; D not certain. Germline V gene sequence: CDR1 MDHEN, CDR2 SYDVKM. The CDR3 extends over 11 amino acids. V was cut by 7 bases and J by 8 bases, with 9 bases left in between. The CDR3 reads CASTIRDEQFF. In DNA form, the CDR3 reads TGTGCCAGCACCATAAGAGATGAGCAGTTCTTC.

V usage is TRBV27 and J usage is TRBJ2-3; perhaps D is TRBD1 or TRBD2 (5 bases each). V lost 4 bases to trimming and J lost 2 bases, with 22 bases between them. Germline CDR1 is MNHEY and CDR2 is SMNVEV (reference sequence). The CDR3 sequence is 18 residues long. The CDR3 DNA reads TGTGCCAGCAGTTCCCCGGCACGACTTTCCGGGACCACAGATACGCAGTATTTT. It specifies CASSSPARLSGTTDTQYF.